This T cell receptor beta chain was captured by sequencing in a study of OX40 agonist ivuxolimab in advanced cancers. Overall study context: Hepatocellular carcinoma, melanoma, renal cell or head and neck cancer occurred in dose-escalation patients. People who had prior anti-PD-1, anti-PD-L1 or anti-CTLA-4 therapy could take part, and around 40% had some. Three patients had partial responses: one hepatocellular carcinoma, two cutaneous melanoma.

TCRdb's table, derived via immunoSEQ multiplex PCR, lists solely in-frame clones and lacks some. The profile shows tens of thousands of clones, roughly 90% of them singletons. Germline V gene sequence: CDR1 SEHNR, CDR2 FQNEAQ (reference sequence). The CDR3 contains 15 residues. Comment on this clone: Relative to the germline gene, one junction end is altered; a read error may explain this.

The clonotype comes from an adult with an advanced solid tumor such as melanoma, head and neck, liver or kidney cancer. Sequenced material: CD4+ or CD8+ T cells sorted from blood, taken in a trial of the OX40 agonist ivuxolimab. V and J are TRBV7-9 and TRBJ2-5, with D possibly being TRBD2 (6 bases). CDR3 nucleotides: TGTGCCAGCAGCTTAGCCGGGACCCCGGGGGAGAGTACGCACTTC. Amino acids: CASSLAGTPGESTHF.